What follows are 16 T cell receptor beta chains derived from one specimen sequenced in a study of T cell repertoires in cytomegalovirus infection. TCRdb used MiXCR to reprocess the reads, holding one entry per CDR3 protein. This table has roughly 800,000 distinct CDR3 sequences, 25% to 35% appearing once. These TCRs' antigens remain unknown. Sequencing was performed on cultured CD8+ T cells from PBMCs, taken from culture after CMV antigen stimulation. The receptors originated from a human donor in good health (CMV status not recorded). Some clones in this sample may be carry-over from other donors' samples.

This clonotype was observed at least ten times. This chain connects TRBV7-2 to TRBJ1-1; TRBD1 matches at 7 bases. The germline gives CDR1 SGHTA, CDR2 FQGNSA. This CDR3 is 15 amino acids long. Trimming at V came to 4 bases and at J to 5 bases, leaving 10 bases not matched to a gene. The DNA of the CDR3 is TGTGCCAGCAGCTCCGAAGGTAGGGGGCGGACTGAAGCTTTCTTT. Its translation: CASSSEGRGRTEAFF.

The CDR3 is CAISESLVTNTEAFF. The CDR3 nucleotides are TGTGCCATCAGTGAGTCCTTGGTCACGAACACTGAAGCTTTCTTT. The chain carries TRBV10-3 and TRBJ1-1; D gene unclear. V was pared by 0 bases and J by 1 base, with 9 bases between. The V gene's germline CDR1 is ENHRY and CDR2 SYGVKD. This CDR3 is 15 amino acids long.

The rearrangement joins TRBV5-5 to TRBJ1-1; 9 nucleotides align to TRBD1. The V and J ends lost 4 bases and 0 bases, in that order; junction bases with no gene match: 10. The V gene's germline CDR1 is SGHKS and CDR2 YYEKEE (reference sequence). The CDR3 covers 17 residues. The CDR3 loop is CASSLTGTGTLNTEAFF. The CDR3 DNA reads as TGTGCCAGCAGCCTTACCGGGACAGGGACTCTGAACACTGAAGCTTTCTTT.

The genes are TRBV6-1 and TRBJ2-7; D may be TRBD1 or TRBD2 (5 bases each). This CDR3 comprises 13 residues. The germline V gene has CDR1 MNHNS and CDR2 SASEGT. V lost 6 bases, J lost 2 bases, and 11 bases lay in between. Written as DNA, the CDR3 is TGTGCCAGCAGGGACGGGACGGCCTACGAGCAGTACGTC. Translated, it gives CASRDGTAYEQYV.

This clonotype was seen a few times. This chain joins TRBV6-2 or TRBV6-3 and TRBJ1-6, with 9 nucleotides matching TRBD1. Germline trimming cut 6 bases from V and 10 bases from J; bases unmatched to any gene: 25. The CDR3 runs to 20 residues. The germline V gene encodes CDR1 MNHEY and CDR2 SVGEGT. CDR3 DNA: TGTGCCAGCAGCCCTGTCGGGATTTACGGGACAGGGAATCTCGTCTCACCCCTCCACTTT. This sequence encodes CASSPVGIYGTGNLVSPLHF.

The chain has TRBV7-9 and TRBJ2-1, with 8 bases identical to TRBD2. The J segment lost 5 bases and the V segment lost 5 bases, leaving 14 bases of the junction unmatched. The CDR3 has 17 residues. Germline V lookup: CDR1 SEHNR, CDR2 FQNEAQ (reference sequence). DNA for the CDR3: TGTGCCAGCAGCCTCACCGGGGGGGCGACTTTTCACAATGAGCAGTTCTTC. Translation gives CASSLTGGATFHNEQFF.

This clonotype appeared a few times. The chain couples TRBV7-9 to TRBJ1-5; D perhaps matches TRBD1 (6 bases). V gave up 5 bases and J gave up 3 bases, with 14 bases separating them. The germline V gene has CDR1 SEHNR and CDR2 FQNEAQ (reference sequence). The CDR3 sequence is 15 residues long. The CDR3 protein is CASSLGGIYNQPQHF. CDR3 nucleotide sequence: TGTGCCAGCAGCCTAGGGGGAATCTACAATCAGCCCCAGCATTTT.

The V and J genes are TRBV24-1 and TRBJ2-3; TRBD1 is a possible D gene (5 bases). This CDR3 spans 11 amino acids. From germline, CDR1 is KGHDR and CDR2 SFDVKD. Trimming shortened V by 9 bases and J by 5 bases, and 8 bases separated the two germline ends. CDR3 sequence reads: CATSDRDTQYF. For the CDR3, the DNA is TGTGCCACCTCTGACAGAGATACGCAGTATTTT.

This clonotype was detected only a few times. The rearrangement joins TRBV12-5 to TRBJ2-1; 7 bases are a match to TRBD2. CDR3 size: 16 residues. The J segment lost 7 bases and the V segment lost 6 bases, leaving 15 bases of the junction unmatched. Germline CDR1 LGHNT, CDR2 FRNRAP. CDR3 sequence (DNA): TGTGCTAGTGGCCGCGGGGGAAGGTCATCACGGAATGAGCAGTTCTTC. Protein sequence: CASGRGGRSSRNEQFF.

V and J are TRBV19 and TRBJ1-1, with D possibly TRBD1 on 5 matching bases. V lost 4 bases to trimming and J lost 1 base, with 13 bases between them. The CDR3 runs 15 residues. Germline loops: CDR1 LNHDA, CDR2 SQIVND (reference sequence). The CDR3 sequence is CASSSPGRQNTEAFF. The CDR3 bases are TGTGCCAGTAGTAGCCCGGGACGGCAGAACACTGAAGCTTTCTTT.

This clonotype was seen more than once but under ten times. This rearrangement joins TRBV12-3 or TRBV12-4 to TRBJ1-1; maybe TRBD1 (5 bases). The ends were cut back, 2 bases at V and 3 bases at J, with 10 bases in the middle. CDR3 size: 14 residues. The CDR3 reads CASSLRGGDTEAFF. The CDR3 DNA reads TGTGCCAGCAGTTTAAGGGGAGGGGACACTGAAGCTTTCTTT.

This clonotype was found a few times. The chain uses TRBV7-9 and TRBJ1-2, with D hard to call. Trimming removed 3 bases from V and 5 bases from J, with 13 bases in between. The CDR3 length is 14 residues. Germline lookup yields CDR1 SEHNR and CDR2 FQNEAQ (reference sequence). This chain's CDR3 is CASSFIRDPYGYTF. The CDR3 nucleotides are TGTGCCAGCAGCTTTATTAGGGATCCATATGGCTACACCTTC. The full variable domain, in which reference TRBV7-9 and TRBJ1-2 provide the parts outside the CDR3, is DTGVSQNPRHKITKRGQNVTFRCDPISEHNRLYWYRQTLGQGPEFLTYFQNEAQLEKSRLLSDRFSAERPKGSFSTLEIQRTEQGDSAMYLCASSFIRDPYGYTFGSGTRLTVV.

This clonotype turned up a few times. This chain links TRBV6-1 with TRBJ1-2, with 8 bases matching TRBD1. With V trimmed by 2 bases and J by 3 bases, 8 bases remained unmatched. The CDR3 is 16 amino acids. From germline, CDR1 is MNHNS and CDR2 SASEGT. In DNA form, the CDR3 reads TGTGCCAGCAGTGAAAATCGACAGGGGAGTTACTATGGCTACACCTTC. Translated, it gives CASSENRQGSYYGYTF.

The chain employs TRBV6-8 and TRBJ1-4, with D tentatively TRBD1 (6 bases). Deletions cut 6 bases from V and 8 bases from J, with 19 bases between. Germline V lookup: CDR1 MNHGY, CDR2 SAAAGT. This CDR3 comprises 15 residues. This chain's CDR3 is CASSSRGGQEEKLFF. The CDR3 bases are TGTGCCAGCAGCTCCCGGGGGGGGCAGGAAGAAAAACTGTTTTTT.

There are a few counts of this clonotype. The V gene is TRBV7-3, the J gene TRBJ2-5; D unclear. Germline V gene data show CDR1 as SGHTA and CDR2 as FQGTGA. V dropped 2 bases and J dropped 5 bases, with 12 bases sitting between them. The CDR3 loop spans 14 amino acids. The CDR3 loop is CASSLSGLEETQYF. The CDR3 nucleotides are TGTGCCAGCAGCTTATCTGGGTTGGAGGAGACCCAGTACTTC.

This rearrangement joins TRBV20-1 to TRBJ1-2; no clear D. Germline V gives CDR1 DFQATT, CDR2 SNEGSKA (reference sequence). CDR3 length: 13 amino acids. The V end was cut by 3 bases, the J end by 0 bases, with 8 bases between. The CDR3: CSARAQANYGYTF. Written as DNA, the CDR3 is TGCAGTGCTAGGGCGCAGGCTAACTATGGCTACACCTTC.